This entry describes one T cell receptor beta chain. The CDR3 has 13 amino acids. Trimming removed 5 bases from V and 8 bases from J, with 15 bases in between. The germline V gene has CDR1 SGHAT and CDR2 FQNNGV. Only in-frame clones appear in the TCRdb table, and some are missing; sequencing was by immunoSEQ multiplex PCR. The sample carries approximately 1,500,000 clones, 95% to 99% recorded once. The data originate from a study of shared clonotypes between healthy human individuals. A CD45RA-negative memory subset and a CD45RA+ naive subset were separated from the CD4+ cells. This sequence was found in a man younger than 45 in good health. The chain couples TRBV11-2 to TRBJ1-2; D ambiguous. The source material was naive CD4+ T cells sorted from blood. Subset given: CD45RA+ positively selected. This CDR3 reads CASSQNSLGGYTF. The CDR3 DNA sequence: TGTGCCAGCAGCCAAAACAGTCTGGGAGGCTACACCTTC.